These T cell receptor beta chains were read from a single sample in a study of cytomegalovirus exposure and HLA in healthy donors. Assay used: immunoSEQ multiplex PCR; TCRdb lists only in-frame clones, some missing. The table includes around 160,000 clones, roughly 65% detected once. Specimen: PBMCs. These receptors were taken from a woman in her late teens or twenties in good health and CMV-seropositive. CDR3s include the opening cysteine and the closing phenylalanine or tryptophan. D genes are given only for firm matches. Not all rows give a size; the values are once, few, many and, for expanded clones, a class.

D gene,V gene,clone size,J gene,CDR3 protein,CDR3 DNA
-,TRBV5-1,few,TRBJ2-2,CASSLVAGSRGAGELFF,TGCGCCAGCAGCTTGGTGGCCGGGAGTAGGGGCGCCGGGGAGCTGTTTTTT
TRBD1,TRBV6-5,-,TRBJ2-7,CASSPDRASYEQYF,TGTGCCAGCAGCCCCGACAGGGCATCCTACGAGCAGTACTTC
TRBD2,TRBV19,-,TRBJ2-5,CASSARTSGWETQYF,TGTGCCAGTAGTGCCCGGACTAGCGGGTGGGAGACCCAGTACTTC
-,TRBV4-1,-,TRBJ2-7,CASSQESRNPYEQYF,TGCGCCAGCAGCCAAGAATCCAGGAATCCCTACGAGCAGTACTTC
TRBD2,TRBV19,-,TRBJ2-7,CASSIASGTYEQYF,TGTGCCAGTAGTATCGCTAGCGGAACTTACGAGCAGTACTTC
TRBD2,TRBV6-5,-,TRBJ2-7,CASRPGLAGHYEQYF,TGTGCCAGCAGACCGGGACTAGCGGGCCACTACGAGCAGTACTTC
-,TRBV4-3,-,TRBJ1-2,CASSQDRSAYGYTF,TGCGCCAGCAGCCAAGATCGGAGTGCATATGGCTACACCTTC
-,TRBV5-1,-,TRBJ2-7,CASSLEQVKGPYEQYF,TGCGCCAGCAGCTTAGAACAGGTAAAGGGTCCCTACGAGCAGTACTTC
TRBD1,TRBV28,few,TRBJ1-5,CASAGGRQPQHF,TGTGCCAGTGCAGGGGGCCGGCAGCCCCAGCATTTT
TRBD2,TRBV10-3,-,TRBJ2-3,CAISTGTSLDTQYF,TGTGCCATCAGCACCGGGACTAGCTTAGATACGCAGTATTTT
TRBD1,TRBV12-5,-,TRBJ2-7,CASVRPRTGNEQYF,TGTGCTAGTGTGCGGCCGCGGACAGGGAATGAGCAGTACTTC
TRBD1,TRBV30,-,TRBJ1-6,CAWSGGQGGYSPLHF,TGTGCCTGGAGTGGAGGACAGGGGGGTTATTCACCCCTCCACTTT
TRBD1,TRBV30,-,TRBJ1-2,CAWKAPDRAYGYTF,TGTGCCTGGAAAGCCCCCGACAGGGCGTATGGCTACACCTTC
-,TRBV7-2,-,TRBJ2-7,CASSSYTPPYEQYF,TGTGCCAGCAGCTCTTATACTCCCCCTTACGAGCAGTACTTC
TRBD1,TRBV5-8,-,TRBJ1-1,CASNADRIDRGEAFF,TGTGCCAGCAACGCCGACCGAATTGACAGGGGTGAAGCTTTCTTT
-,TRBV7-2,-,TRBJ2-7,CASSGQYSYEQYF,TGTGCCAGCAGCGGGCAATACTCCTACGAGCAGTACTTC
TRBD1,TRBV2,-,TRBJ2-7,CASRRHSGQDGREQYF,TGTGCCAGCAGGAGACACTCCGGACAGGATGGGCGCGAGCAGTACTTC
-,TRBV9,-,TRBJ2-1,CASSVANLNNEQFF,TGTGCCAGCAGCGTAGCAAACTTAAACAATGAGCAGTTCTTC
-,TRBV29-1,-,TRBJ2-3,CSVEMASTDTQYF,TGCAGCGTTGAAATGGCTAGCACAGATACGCAGTATTTT
-,TRBV5-4,-,TRBJ2-7,CASSLDGSSYEQYF,TGTGCCAGCAGCTTGGATGGGAGCTCCTACGAGCAGTACTTC
TRBD1,TRBV7-8,-,TRBJ1-2,CASSLPDRVRGYTF,TGTGCCAGCAGCCTGCCGGACAGGGTTCGAGGCTACACCTTC
-,TRBV29-1,-,TRBJ2-2,CSVTGSPGRSNTGELFF,TGCAGCGTTACAGGGTCTCCTGGGCGGAGTAACACCGGGGAGCTGTTTTTT
TRBD2,TRBV27,-,TRBJ2-7,CASSPGTSGTSYEQYF,TGTGCCAGCAGTCCTGGGACTAGCGGGACCTCCTACGAGCAGTACTTC
TRBD1,TRBV28,few,TRBJ1-3,CASSIGMTGGSGNTIYF,TGTGCCAGCAGTATTGGGATGACAGGGGGCTCTGGAAACACCATATATTTT
TRBD1,TRBV15,-,TRBJ2-5,CATSRLDREETQYF,TGTGCCACCAGCAGGTTGGACAGGGAAGAGACCCAGTACTTC
-,TRBV5-1,few,TRBJ1-2,CASSSLQGLQDGYTF,TGCGCCAGCAGCTCATTACAGGGCCTCCAGGATGGCTACACCTTC
-,TRBV19,-,TRBJ1-2,CASSSIDTSNYGYTF,TGTGCCAGTAGTTCCATCGACACTTCCAACTATGGCTACACCTTC
-,TRBV6-5,-,TRBJ1-2,CASRANQGHGYTF,TGTGCCAGCAGAGCAAACCAGGGTCATGGCTACACCTTC
TRBD1,TRBV30,-,TRBJ1-1,CAYRDRGTEAFF,TGTGCCTACCGGGACAGGGGAACTGAAGCTTTCTTT
-,TRBV21-1,-,TRBJ2-1,CASNLGDSVEQFF,TGTGCCAGCAATCTAGGGGACTCAGTAGAGCAGTTCTTC
-,TRBV7-9,-,TRBJ1-5,CASGSGTGNQPQHF,TGTGCCAGCGGGTCAGGAACGGGCAATCAGCCCCAGCATTTT
TRBD2,TRBV7-2,once,TRBJ2-7,CASSFGLAGSSYEQYF,TGTGCCAGCAGCTTTGGACTAGCGGGATCTTCCTACGAGCAGTACTTC
-,TRBV19,-,TRBJ1-2,CASSWVTATANYGYTF,TGTGCCAGTAGTTGGGTAACAGCCACAGCTAACTATGGCTACACCTTC
TRBD1,TRBV28,-,TRBJ1-2,CASFNSDRAYGYTF,TGTGCCAGTTTTAATTCGGACAGGGCTTATGGCTACACCTTC
TRBD1,TRBV6-6,-,TRBJ1-4,CASSYGKWGQNEKLFF,TGTGCCAGCAGTTACGGGAAGTGGGGACAGAATGAAAAACTGTTTTTT
TRBD2,TRBV6-1,-,TRBJ2-5,CATTGTSVLETQYF,TGTGCCACCACCGGGACTAGCGTGTTGGAGACCCAGTACTTC
TRBD2,TRBV7-9,-,TRBJ2-2,CASRVPTSGSITNTGELFF,TGTGCCAGCAGGGTACCGACTAGCGGGAGTATAACGAACACCGGGGAGCTGTTTTTT
TRBD2,TRBV5-1,-,TRBJ2-1,CASSPGASGYNEQFF,TGCGCCAGCAGCCCCGGGGCTAGCGGATACAATGAGCAGTTCTTC
-,TRBV19,-,TRBJ1-1,CASRQGTEAFF,TGTGCCAGTCGTCAGGGAACTGAAGCTTTCTTT
-,TRBV4-1,-,TRBJ2-1,CASSPTSIEQFF,TGCGCCAGCAGTCCAACTTCAATTGAGCAGTTCTTC
-,TRBV6-1,few,TRBJ1-2,CASSEPRLYGYTF,TGTGCCAGCAGTGAACCCCGTCTCTATGGCTACACCTTC
TRBD2,TRBV6-1,-,TRBJ2-4,CASSEDQTSWLQYF,TGTGCCAGCAGTGAAGATCAGACTAGCTGGCTTCAGTACTTC
-,TRBV5-6,-,TRBJ1-1,CASSSFRSQGTEAFF,TGTGCCAGCAGCTCATTCAGGTCACAGGGAACTGAAGCTTTCTTT
TRBD2,TRBV28,-,TRBJ2-7,CASSLPSGRAYEQYF,TGTGCCAGCAGTCTTCCTAGCGGGAGGGCCTACGAGCAGTACTTC
-,TRBV9,-,TRBJ1-1,CASSVDGGAEAFF,TGTGCCAGCAGCGTGGACGGCGGGGCTGAAGCTTTCTTT
-,TRBV4-2,-,TRBJ1-5,CASSPSGARHQPQHF,TGTGCCAGCAGCCCCAGCGGGGCGCGACATCAGCCCCAGCATTTT
-,TRBV7-9,once,TRBJ2-2,CASSLALRGTGELFF,TGTGCCAGCAGCTTAGCGCTACGGGGTACCGGGGAGCTGTTTTTT
-,TRBV7-2,-,TRBJ1-4,CASSLPGNEKLFF,TGTGCCAGCAGCTTGCCAGGGAATGAAAAACTGTTTTTT
-,TRBV7-9,-,TRBJ2-7,CASSLQGSHEQYF,TGTGCCAGCAGTCTACAGGGCTCTCACGAGCAGTACTTC
TRBD2,TRBV5-1,-,TRBJ2-7,CASSLAGGSYEQYF,TGCGCCAGCAGCCTCGCGGGGGGTAGCTACGAGCAGTACTTC
TRBD1,TRBV13,once,TRBJ1-1,CASSLTGVATEAFF,TGTGCCAGCAGCTTAACAGGGGTGGCCACTGAAGCTTTCTTT
TRBD1,TRBV25-1,once,TRBJ1-1,CASSDHGTVLTDTGAFF,TGTGCCAGCAGTGATCACGGGACAGTTCTAACCGACACTGGAGCTTTCTTT
TRBD2,TRBV19,-,TRBJ2-1,CASSALAGYHNEQFF,TGTGCCAGTAGTGCATTAGCGGGCTACCACAATGAGCAGTTCTTC
-,TRBV5-4,few,TRBJ2-1,CASSLERVTNEQFF,TGTGCCAGCAGCTTGGAGCGCGTAACCAATGAGCAGTTCTTC
TRBD2,TRBV11-1,-,TRBJ2-2,CASSLGLANTGELFF,TGTGCCAGCAGCCTGGGACTAGCTAACACCGGGGAGCTGTTTTTT
-,TRBV15,-,TRBJ2-4,CATSSRAKTNDIQYF,TGTGCCACCAGCAGCCGTGCCAAGACTAATGACATTCAGTACTTC
TRBD1,TRBV6-5,once,TRBJ2-7,CASSETGVRNEQYF,TGTGCCAGCAGTGAAACAGGGGTGAGGAACGAGCAGTACTTC
-,TRBV5-1,-,TRBJ2-7,CASSLYRDEQYF,TGCGCCAGCAGCTTGTATCGGGACGAGCAGTACTTC